The rows below give T cell receptor beta chains drawn from one sample of a study of early T cells in non-severe SARS-CoV-2 infection. Via MiXCR, TCRdb re-called the 5' RACE reads, giving one row per CDR3 protein. The table shows 62,000 or so distinct CDR3 sequences, with approximately 9.2% occurring only once. The starting material was whole blood, obtained at baseline. The source is an adult who was a healthcare worker with PCR-confirmed SARS-CoV-2 infection or an uninfected control (not recorded which). Both conserved end residues are part of each CDR3. A D gene is named only where the DNA matches it firmly. Where a row states a size, it is once, few, many or the class of an expanded clone; other rows omit it.

clone size: few
V gene: TRBV7-2
J gene: TRBJ1-4
D gene: -
CDR3 length: 16
CDR3 protein: CASSSNRVATNEKLFF
CDR3 DNA: TGTGCCAGCAGCTCCAACAGGGTTGCAACTAATGAAAAACTGTTTTTT

clone size: many
V gene: TRBV27
J gene: TRBJ2-1
D gene: -
CDR3 length: 13
CDR3 protein: CASRGWGGHEQFF
CDR3 DNA: TGTGCCAGCAGGGGGTGGGGTGGCCATGAGCAGTTCTTC

clone size: -
V gene: TRBV4-1
J gene: TRBJ1-6
D gene: TRBD1
CDR3 length: 15
CDR3 protein: CASRSTTGGESPLHF
CDR3 DNA: TGCGCCAGCAGAAGTACAACAGGGGGCGAATCACCCCTCCACTTT

clone size: many
V gene: TRBV7-7
J gene: TRBJ2-5
D gene: -
CDR3 length: 12
CDR3 protein: CASRTGLGHQYF
CDR3 DNA: TGTGCTAGCAGAACTGGGCTAGGGCACCAGTACTTC

clone size: few
V gene: TRBV5-1
J gene: TRBJ2-2
D gene: TRBD1
CDR3 length: 18
CDR3 protein: CASSTLPGQGVPTGELFF
CDR3 DNA: TGCGCCAGCAGCACACTACCGGGACAGGGGGTACCCACCGGGGAGCTGTTTTTT

clone size: many
V gene: TRBV5-4
J gene: TRBJ1-2
D gene: -
CDR3 length: 13
CDR3 protein: CASSLDSNYGYTF
CDR3 DNA: TGTGCCAGCAGCTTGGACAGTAACTATGGCTACACCTTC

clone size: -
V gene: TRBV7-9
J gene: TRBJ2-3
D gene: -
CDR3 length: 11
CDR3 protein: CASSLGDAQYF
CDR3 DNA: TGTGCCAGCAGCTTAGGAGATGCGCAGTATTTT

clone size: many
V gene: TRBV12-3/TRBV12-4
J gene: TRBJ1-1
D gene: -
CDR3 length: 13
CDR3 protein: CASSLTGTVEAFF
CDR3 DNA: TGTGCCAGCAGTTTAACCGGGACGGTTGAAGCTTTCTTT

clone size: many
V gene: TRBV7-9
J gene: TRBJ2-2
D gene: -
CDR3 length: 16
CDR3 protein: CASSPPGFREAGELFF
CDR3 DNA: TGTGCCAGCAGCCCGCCGGGATTCCGGGAAGCCGGGGAGCTGTTTTTT

clone size: -
V gene: TRBV6-2/TRBV6-3
J gene: TRBJ1-1
D gene: -
CDR3 length: 15
CDR3 protein: CASSYYRQSNTEAFF
CDR3 DNA: TGTGCCAGCAGTTACTATCGACAGTCGAACACTGAAGCTTTCTTT

clone size: -
V gene: TRBV10-3
J gene: TRBJ2-1
D gene: TRBD2
CDR3 length: 16
CDR3 protein: CAISYGLAGGIMATFF
CDR3 DNA: TGTGCCATCAGTTACGGACTAGCGGGAGGGATCATGGCAACCTTCTTC

clone size: -
V gene: TRBV27
J gene: TRBJ2-1
D gene: TRBD2
CDR3 length: 14
CDR3 protein: CASKGTSGRNEQFF
CDR3 DNA: TGTGCCAGCAAGGGAACTAGCGGGAGAAATGAGCAGTTCTTC

clone size: many
V gene: TRBV7-9
J gene: TRBJ1-4
D gene: -
CDR3 length: 15
CDR3 protein: CASSVQGSTNEKLFF
CDR3 DNA: TGTGCCAGCAGCGTACAGGGTTCAACTAATGAAAAACTGTTTTTT

clone size: few
V gene: TRBV14
J gene: TRBJ2-1
D gene: TRBD2
CDR3 length: 15
CDR3 protein: CASSYGLAGVPTLFF
CDR3 DNA: TGTGCCAGCAGCTATGGACTAGCGGGAGTTCCCACGCTCTTCTTC

clone size: few
V gene: TRBV23-1
J gene: TRBJ2-3
D gene: -
CDR3 length: 16
CDR3 protein: CASSQIPRDPTDTQYF
CDR3 DNA: TGCGCCAGCAGTCAAATCCCCAGGGACCCCACAGATACGCAGTATTTT

clone size: many
V gene: TRBV29-1
J gene: TRBJ2-7
D gene: -
CDR3 length: 14
CDR3 protein: CSVDYGTASYEQYF
CDR3 DNA: TGCAGCGTTGACTACGGGACTGCTTCCTACGAGCAGTACTTC

clone size: many
V gene: TRBV11-2
J gene: TRBJ1-2
D gene: -
CDR3 length: 13
CDR3 protein: CASESRANYGYTF
CDR3 DNA: TGTGCCTCGGAAAGCAGAGCAAACTATGGCTACACCTTC

clone size: few
V gene: TRBV20-1
J gene: TRBJ2-5
D gene: TRBD1
CDR3 length: 13
CDR3 protein: CSARVRGRETQYF
CDR3 DNA: TGCAGTGCTAGAGTCAGGGGGCGAGAGACCCAGTACTTC

clone size: few
V gene: TRBV3-1
J gene: TRBJ1-4
D gene: TRBD1
CDR3 length: 15
CDR3 protein: CASSQDGTGNEKLFF
CDR3 DNA: TGTGCCAGCAGCCAAGATGGGACAGGGAATGAAAAACTGTTTTTT

clone size: few
V gene: TRBV7-2
J gene: TRBJ2-1
D gene: -
CDR3 length: 16
CDR3 protein: CASRWGQGDSYNEQFF
CDR3 DNA: TGTGCCAGCAGATGGGGGCAGGGAGACTCCTACAATGAGCAGTTCTTC

clone size: many
V gene: TRBV20-1
J gene: TRBJ2-7
D gene: TRBD2
CDR3 length: 15
CDR3 protein: CSATPLAGGTYEQYF
CDR3 DNA: TGCAGTGCTACACCATTAGCGGGAGGGACCTACGAGCAGTACTTC

clone size: -
V gene: TRBV10-3
J gene: TRBJ2-1
D gene: TRBD2
CDR3 length: 13
CDR3 protein: CASGLAGAHEQFF
CDR3 DNA: TGTGCCAGCGGACTAGCGGGAGCGCATGAGCAGTTCTTC

clone size: -
V gene: TRBV20-1
J gene: TRBJ1-4
D gene: -
CDR3 length: 12
CDR3 protein: CSAWRGNEKLFF
CDR3 DNA: TGCAGTGCTTGGAGGGGTAATGAAAAACTGTTTTTT

clone size: -
V gene: TRBV6-1
J gene: TRBJ2-7
D gene: TRBD2
CDR3 length: 15
CDR3 protein: CASRSGGAAPYQQYF
CDR3 DNA: TGTGCCAGCAGATCCGGGGGGGCGGCCCCCTACCAGCAGTACTTC

clone size: many
V gene: TRBV24-1
J gene: TRBJ2-3
D gene: TRBD1
CDR3 length: 15
CDR3 protein: CATSDTGGWIDTQYF
CDR3 DNA: TGTGCCACCAGTGACACAGGGGGCTGGATAGATACGCAGTATTTT

clone size: -
V gene: TRBV20-1
J gene: TRBJ2-2
D gene: -
CDR3 length: 15
CDR3 protein: CSARDSRDPAGELFF
CDR3 DNA: TGCAGTGCTAGAGACTCCCGGGACCCGGCCGGGGAGCTGTTTTTT

clone size: few
V gene: TRBV20-1
J gene: TRBJ2-3
D gene: -
CDR3 length: 15
CDR3 protein: CSATTPSSGTDTQYF
CDR3 DNA: TGCAGTGCTACCACCCCCTCATCCGGCACAGATACGCAGTATTTT

clone size: many
V gene: TRBV7-2
J gene: TRBJ1-5
D gene: -
CDR3 length: 12
CDR3 protein: CASSRSNQPQHF
CDR3 DNA: TGTGCCAGCAGTCGAAGCAATCAGCCCCAGCATTTT

clone size: -
V gene: TRBV2
J gene: TRBJ1-1
D gene: -
CDR3 length: 14
CDR3 protein: CASTPDTPNTEAFF
CDR3 DNA: TGTGCCAGCACCCCGGACACGCCGAACACTGAAGCTTTCTTT

clone size: few
V gene: TRBV2
J gene: TRBJ1-3
D gene: TRBD1
CDR3 length: 15
CDR3 protein: CASREQGAFGNTIYF
CDR3 DNA: TGTGCCAGCAGGGAACAGGGGGCGTTTGGAAACACCATATATTTT

clone size: many
V gene: TRBV9
J gene: TRBJ2-2
D gene: TRBD2
CDR3 length: 19
CDR3 protein: CASSLPAGTSGDSTGELFF
CDR3 DNA: TGTGCCAGCAGCCTCCCAGCCGGGACTAGCGGGGATTCCACCGGGGAGCTGTTTTTT

clone size: many
V gene: TRBV29-1
J gene: TRBJ2-1
D gene: TRBD2
CDR3 length: 15
CDR3 protein: CSVEDRAGAADEQFF
CDR3 DNA: TGCAGCGTTGAAGATCGAGCGGGAGCGGCGGATGAGCAGTTCTTC

clone size: -
V gene: TRBV7-2
J gene: TRBJ2-1
D gene: -
CDR3 length: 16
CDR3 protein: CASSPRWRAAYNEQFF
CDR3 DNA: TGTGCCAGCAGCCCCCGGTGGCGGGCCGCCTACAATGAGCAGTTCTTC